Below are 15 T cell receptor beta chains sequenced from a single sample in a study of lymphopenia after photon versus proton radiotherapy. The method was immunoSEQ multiplex PCR; TCRdb's version includes in-frame clones alone and lacks a portion of them. The sample holds tens of thousands of clones, over 70% seen once. The source was peripheral blood, collected from a patient treated with photon-based radiotherapy. The receptors stem from a man aged 45-65 years with gastric cancer.

The chain recombines TRBV9 with TRBJ2-5; TRBD2 aligns across 9 bases. Trimming removed 5 bases from V and 4 bases from J; junction bases left unmatched: 6. Germline loops: CDR1 SGDLS, CDR2 YYNGEE. CDR3 length equals 14 residues. CDR3 sequence: CASSEGLAGETQYF. CDR3 nucleotide sequence: TGTGCCAGCAGTGAGGGACTAGCTGGAGAGACCCAGTACTTC.

The CDR3 loop is CASRYGQFYEQYF. CDR3 nucleotide sequence: TGTGCCAGCAGATATGGACAGTTCTACGAGCAGTACTTC. This chain connects TRBV5-6 to TRBJ2-7; a weak D match, TRBD1 (6 bases). The CDR3 sequence is 13 residues long. Trimming shortened V by 5 bases and J by 3 bases, and 12 bases separated the two germline ends. The germline CDR1 and CDR2 sequences are SGHDT and YYEEEE.

The CDR3 bases are TGCGCCAGCAGCGCTAGCGGAGGTTCCTACAATGAGCAGTTCTTC. Amino acid sequence: CASSASGGSYNEQFF. The V gene is TRBV5-1, the J gene TRBJ2-1; 7 bases map to TRBD2. This CDR3 spans 15 amino acids. Germline loops: CDR1 SGHRS, CDR2 YFSETQ. The J segment lost 1 base and the V segment lost 4 bases, leaving 5 bases of the junction unmatched. The entire variable domain, with the rest obtained from reference TRBV5-1 and TRBJ2-1, is as follows: KAGVTQTPRYLIKTRGQQVTLSCSPISGHRSVSWYQQTPGQGLQFLFEYFSETQRNKGNFPGRFSGRQFSNSRSEMNVSTLELGDSALYLCASSASGGSYNEQFFGPGTRLTVL.

The J gene is TRBJ2-7, the V gene TRBV2, with 12 nucleotides matching TRBD1. Germline CDR1 is SNHLY and CDR2 is FYNNEI. With 4 bases clipped from V and 4 bases from J, the junction kept 2 bases outside the gene matches. There are 14 residues in the CDR3. This chain's CDR3 is CASSGDRGPYEQYF. CDR3 nucleotide sequence: TGTGCCAGCAGTGGGGACAGGGGGCCTTACGAGCAGTACTTC. Supplemented by reference TRBV2 and TRBJ2-7, the full variable domain reads EPEVTQTPSHQVTQMGQEVILRCVPISNHLYFYWYRQILGQKVEFLVSFYNNEISEKSEIFDDQFSVERPDGSNFTLKIRSTKLEDSAMYFCASSGDRGPYEQYFGPGTRLTVT.

CDR3 sequence: CASSLGHYRVRVNTEAFF. DNA for the CDR3: TGTGCCAGCAGCTTAGGCCACTACAGGGTGCGGGTGAACACTGAAGCTTTCTTT. The rearrangement uses TRBV7-9 and TRBJ1-1; possibly TRBD1 for D (6 bases). Trimming removed 1 base at V and 0 bases at J, with 18 bases between. This CDR3 has 18 amino acids. Germline-derived CDR1 and CDR2 are SEHNR and FQNEAQ (reference sequence).

This rearrangement joins TRBV6-6 to TRBJ2-1; D not resolved. Trimming shortened V by 5 bases and J by 3 bases, and 17 bases separated the two germline ends. Germline CDR1 reads MNHNY; CDR2 reads SVGAGI (reference sequence). This CDR3 is 16 amino acids long. CDR3 coding DNA: TGTGCCAGCAGTCGCCAGACCTCTGGCTACTACAATGAGCAGTTCTTC. Protein: CASSRQTSGYYNEQFF.

A few counts support this clone. V and J are TRBV5-1 and TRBJ2-3; D uncertain. Between the trimmed V and J ends, which lost 1 base and 2 bases, there was a span of 8 bases. CDR1 is SGHRS and CDR2 is YFSETQ in the germline V gene. The CDR3 is made up of 14 amino acids. DNA for the CDR3: TGCGCCAGCAGCTTGACTACCTACACAGATACGCAGTATTTT. It is translated as CASSLTTYTDTQYF. The full variable domain, in which reference TRBV5-1 and TRBJ2-3 provide the parts outside the CDR3, is KAGVTQTPRYLIKTRGQQVTLSCSPISGHRSVSWYQQTPGQGLQFLFEYFSETQRNKGNFPGRFSGRQFSNSRSEMNVSTLELGDSALYLCASSLTTYTDTQYFGPGTRLTVL.

The chain carries TRBV6-5 and TRBJ2-1; TRBD1 matches 8 bases. CDR3 length: 14 residues. Trimming cost V 5 bases and J 7 bases; bases outside gene matches: 7. Germline CDR1 is MNHEY and CDR2 is SVGAGI. CDR3 in DNA: TGTGCCAGCAGTCGCCCAGGGGGCATGAATGAGCAGTTCTTC. It encodes CASSRPGGMNEQFF.

J is TRBJ1-2 and V is TRBV5-8, with no clear D. Germline V CDR1 and CDR2: SGHTS, YDEGEE. The CDR3 runs 14 residues. Trimming removed 7 bases at V and 5 bases at J, with 18 bases between. The CDR3 DNA sequence: TGTGCCAGCGGTCCGGCAAGGGTCGGATATGGCTACACCTTC. Its translation: CASGPARVGYGYTF.

V gene TRBV30 combines with J gene TRBJ2-7; the D call may be TRBD1 or TRBD2 (5 bases each). The CDR3 consists of 15 residues. The germline V gene has CDR1 GTSNPN and CDR2 SVGIG (reference sequence). Trimming shortened V by 0 bases and J by 3 bases, and 15 bases separated the two germline ends. The CDR3 nucleotides are TGTGCCTGGAGTGTAGGTCCAGGGAGATTCTACGAGCAGTACTTC. Amino acids: CAWSVGPGRFYEQYF.

This chain joins TRBV4-1 and TRBJ1-2, with 8 bases lining up with TRBD1. The CDR3 length is 14 residues. CDR1 is MGHRA and CDR2 is YSYEKL in the germline V gene. V shed 1 base and J 2 bases; nucleotides not matched to a gene: 0. This chain's CDR3 is CASSQGTGNYGYTF. The DNA of the CDR3 is TGCGCCAGCAGCCAAGGGACAGGGAACTATGGCTACACCTTC.

The chain couples TRBV27 to TRBJ1-4; D remains unclear. CDR3 size: 16 residues. The germline V and J ends were trimmed by 6 bases and 4 bases, with 18 bases remaining between them. The germline gives CDR1 MNHEY, CDR2 SMNVEV (reference sequence). CDR3 coding DNA: TGTGCCAGCAGCCGATTCCCTGACTGGAATAATGAAAAACTGTTTTTT. The encoded protein is CASSRFPDWNNEKLFF.

The chain recombines TRBV15 with TRBJ2-5; weak D call: TRBD1 (5 bases). V was trimmed by 0 bases and J by 2 bases, leaving 16 bases between them. The germline V gene has CDR1 LNHNV and CDR2 YYDKDF (reference sequence). The CDR3 runs 17 residues. CDR3 sequence (DNA): TGTGCCACCAGCAGAGATGAAGGGGAATGGTCTCAAGAGACCCAGTACTTC. It codes for CATSRDEGEWSQETQYF.

The chain joins TRBV15 to TRBJ2-5; 7 bases map to TRBD2. V trimming: 5 bases; J trimming: 2 bases; junction bases outside the gene matches: 5. There are 14 residues in the CDR3. The V gene's germline CDR1 is LNHNV and CDR2 YYDKDF (reference sequence). CDR3 residues: CATSGGGTQETQYF. The DNA for the CDR3 is TGTGCCACCAGCGGGGGGGGGACTCAAGAGACCCAGTACTTC.

V gene TRBV5-1 combines with J gene TRBJ2-2; 12 bases are shared with TRBD2. V shed 3 bases and J 3 bases; nucleotides not matched to a gene: 0. Germline CDR1 reads SGHRS; CDR2 reads YFSETQ. The CDR3 covers 15 residues. CDR3 coding DNA: TGCGCCAGCAGCTCTAGCGGGAGGGACACCGGGGAGCTGTTTTTT. Translating it yields CASSSSGRDTGELFF. The full variable domain, completed using reference TRBV5-1 and TRBJ2-2, is KAGVTQTPRYLIKTRGQQVTLSCSPISGHRSVSWYQQTPGQGLQFLFEYFSETQRNKGNFPGRFSGRQFSNSRSEMNVSTLELGDSALYLCASSSSGRDTGELFFGEGSRLTVL.